This TCR beta chain was obtained from a study of T-cell memory formation after mild COVID-19. In the case of this clonotype: The target antigen is unknown.

Study-wide findings and caveats: Among contracting clones, CD4+ were mainly CM/EM and CD8+ enriched in EMRA.

This CDR3 has 16 amino acids. The J segment lost 6 bases and the V segment lost 6 bases, leaving 11 bases of the junction unmatched. TCRdb reprocessed the 5' RACE reads via MiXCR and lists one record per CDR3 protein. The sample lists 550,000 to 600,000 distinct CDR3 sequences; approximately 21% were seen once. The TCR was taken from an adult woman who had mild COVID-19 (a few samples of this study predate the infection). Cell type and time point are not known. Source material: PBMCs or a T cell subset sorted from them (not recorded which). The genes are TRBV12-3 or TRBV12-4 and TRBJ1-1, with TRBD1 matching over 12 bases. CDR3 in DNA: TGTGCCAGCAGACCGGGACAGGGGGCTTGGTTTGCTGAAGCTTTCTTT. It specifies CASRPGQGAWFAEAFF.